The 3 T cell receptor beta chains given below trace back to one sample, sequenced in a study of cytomegalovirus exposure and HLA in healthy donors listed by TCRdb under 2017. Libraries were made using the immunoSEQ multiplex PCR assay. A mixture of 60 forward primers for TCR Vbeta segments and 13 reverse primers for TCR Jbeta segments was used in the multiplex PCR. Imported from immuneACCESS, the table was reduced by TCRdb to in-frame sequences with V and J called. These copies leave out some clones; in studies compared against another copy, an unresolved V gene accounts for under half, and the cause of the remainder is not known. In this sample the table shows fewer than 200,000 clones, more than 85% of which occur a single time. The top ten clones comprise 0.2% to 0.3% of the sample. The sequenced sample consisted of PBMCs. The source of these receptors is a girl younger than two in good health and CMV-seronegative.

V usage is TRBV7-2 and J usage is TRBJ2-1, with D possibly TRBD1 on 5 matching bases. V lost 2 bases, J lost 6 bases, and 11 bases lay in between. Germline-derived CDR1 and CDR2 are SGHTA and FQGNSA. The CDR3 spans 14 residues. CDR3 loop: CASSLNPDTNEQFF. The CDR3 DNA reads as TGTGCCAGCAGCTTAAATCCGGACACCAATGAGCAGTTCTTC.

The chain is built from TRBV11-1 and TRBJ2-3, with a weak D call TRBD2 (5 bases). The V and J ends lost 5 bases and 5 bases respectively, with 11 bases between them. The CDR3 has 13 amino acids. The V gene's germline CDR1 is SGHAT and CDR2 FQDESV (reference sequence). The CDR3 DNA is TGTGCCAGCAGCGCCACTAGTTTAGATACGCAGTATTTT. Residues: CASSATSLDTQYF. The full variable domain, its missing parts supplied by reference TRBV11-1 and TRBJ2-3, is EAEVAQSPRYKITEKSQAVAFWCDPISGHATLYWYRQILGQGPELLVQFQDESVVDDSQLPKDRFSAERLKGVDSTLKIQPAELGDSAMYLCASSATSLDTQYFGPGTRLTVL.

The chain combines TRBV29-1 with TRBJ2-3; D unresolved. Trimming shortened V by 5 bases and J by 4 bases, and 16 bases separated the two germline ends. The germline gives CDR1 SQVTM, CDR2 ANQGSEA. This CDR3 comprises 14 residues. Here the CDR3 reads CSVPSLRVSDTQYF. The CDR3 nucleotides read TGCAGCGTTCCAAGCCTGAGAGTGTCAGATACGCAGTATTTT.